The sequence of this TCR beta chain was determined in a study of sequential checkpoint blockade in melanoma. Across the study: Arm A got nivolumab then ipilimumab; arm B the reverse, 1:1. After both sequences, patients received maintenance nivolumab.

Specified treatment: randomized to nivolumab then ipilimumab (arm A) or the reverse (arm B). None of the patients previously received DNA-damaging chemotherapy. PBMC sorting kept live CD3+CD8+ cells without CD19 or CD56. Trimming took 4 bases from V and 0 from J, leaving 5 bases between them. CDR3 length: 13 residues. Per the germline V gene, CDR1 is SGHRS and CDR2 is YFSETQ. Profiling relied on immunoSEQ multiplex PCR, and the TCRdb table lists in-frame clones only, not all of them. The profile covers around 10,000 clones, with about three quarters appearing a single time and 36% taken by the ten largest.

This sample comprised CD8+ T cells sorted from blood (inferred from file names), obtained from a patient given nivolumab and ipilimumab in sequence. This TCR derives from a human donor with melanoma. The chain joins TRBV5-1 to TRBJ1-5; D gene ambiguous. CDR3: CASSSYSNQPQHF. The CDR3 nucleotides are TGCGCCAGCAGCAGCTATAGCAATCAGCCCCAGCATTTT.